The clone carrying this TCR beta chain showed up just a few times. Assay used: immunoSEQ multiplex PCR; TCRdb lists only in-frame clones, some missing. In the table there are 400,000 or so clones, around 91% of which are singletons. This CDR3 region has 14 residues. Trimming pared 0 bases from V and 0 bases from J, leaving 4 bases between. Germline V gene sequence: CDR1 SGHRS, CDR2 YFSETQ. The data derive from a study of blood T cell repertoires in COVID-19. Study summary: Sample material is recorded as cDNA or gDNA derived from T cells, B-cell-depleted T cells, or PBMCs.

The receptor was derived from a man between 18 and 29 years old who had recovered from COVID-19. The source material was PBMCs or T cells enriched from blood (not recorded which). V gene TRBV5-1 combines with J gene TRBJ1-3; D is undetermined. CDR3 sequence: CASSLGSSGNTIYF. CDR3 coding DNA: TGCGCCAGCAGCTTGGGGAGCTCTGGAAACACCATATATTTT.